The next 8 T cell receptor beta chains were all read from a single sample in a study of blood T cells in healthy people across ages. The authors ran a second PCR of 7 to 11 cycles using a sample-barcoded 5' primer and a J-beta primer mix. TCRdb itself ran the 5' RACE reads through MiXCR, one entry per CDR3 protein. The sample holds 1,300,000 or so distinct CDR3 sequences, around 59% seen once. Sequencing was carried out using blood. All receptors derive from a man aged 18 to 30 in good health.

The chain carries TRBV28 and TRBJ2-7; no clear D gene. V was shortened by 5 bases and J by 4 bases, with 15 bases between the two germline ends. Germline CDR1 MDHEN, CDR2 SYDVKM. There are 14 residues in the CDR3. The CDR3 here is CASSPAPVGYEQYF. In DNA form, the CDR3 reads TGTGCCAGCAGTCCTGCCCCCGTGGGGTACGAGCAGTACTTC.

The chain carries TRBV25-1 and TRBJ1-5; the match to TRBD1 covers 7 bases. The CDR3 is 13 amino acids. V lost 6 bases to trimming and J lost 4 bases; unmatched junction nucleotides: 3. Germline-derived CDR1 and CDR2 are MGHDK and SYGVNS. The CDR3: CASSGGQNQPQHF. The DNA of the CDR3 is TGTGCCAGCAGCGGGGGACAGAATCAGCCCCAGCATTTT. The full variable domain, rest sourced from reference TRBV25-1 and TRBJ1-5, is EADIYQTPRYLVIGTGKKITLECSQTMGHDKMYWYQQDPGMELHLIHYSYGVNSTEKGDLSSESTVSRIRTEHFPLTLESARPSHTSQYLCASSGGQNQPQHFGDGTRLSIL.

The table lists this clonotype with a few counts. The J gene is TRBJ2-4, the V gene TRBV7-9; D perhaps matches TRBD1 (7 bases). The assigned J gene may be wrong: the sequence end matches TRBJ2-7 better. CDR1 SEHNR and CDR2 FQNEAQ come from the germline V gene (reference sequence). This CDR3 spans 15 amino acids. CDR3 region: CASSLGAGGRYEQYF. DNA of the CDR3: TGTGCCAGCAGCTTAGGTGCAGGGGGGAGGTACGAGCAGTACTTC.

DNA for the CDR3: TGTGCCAGCAGCTGGGCGGGACAGGGGGTTGAGCCCCAGCATTTT. It encodes CASSWAGQGVEPQHF. The rearrangement uses TRBV12-3 or TRBV12-4 and TRBJ1-5; 11 bases fit TRBD1. The CDR3 has 15 residues. After removal of 6 bases from V and 8 bases from J, the junction contained 9 bases not matched to a gene.

This clonotype was found a few times. The J gene is TRBJ1-2, the V gene TRBV29-1; 7 nucleotides match TRBD1. Looked up from germline, CDR1 is SQVTM and CDR2 is ANQGSEA. V lost 0 bases and J lost 0; bases outside the gene matches: 4. This CDR3 has 15 residues. The CDR3 is CSVEEAGTANYGYTF. Here the CDR3 DNA reads TGCAGCGTTGAAGAAGCTGGGACAGCTAACTATGGCTACACCTTC.

In this sample, this clonotype turned up a few times. The V call is TRBV7-2, the J call TRBJ1-2, with D unresolved. This CDR3 spans 13 amino acids. Germline CDR1 reads SGHTA; CDR2 reads FQGNSA. V lost 1 base, J lost 7 bases, and 10 bases lay in between. The CDR3 region has the DNA TGTGCCAGCAGCTTAGACGTGCGGCGTGGCTACACCTTC. The encoded protein is CASSLDVRRGYTF.

The V gene is TRBV7-2, the J gene TRBJ2-7, with D maybe TRBD1 (6 bases). V shed 4 bases and J shed 1 base, with 14 bases lying between them. CDR3 length: 15 amino acids. Germline CDR1 SGHTA, CDR2 FQGNSA. The CDR3 sequence is CASSSVPTGSYEQYF. The CDR3 DNA is TGTGCCAGCAGCTCAGTGCCCACAGGGTCCTACGAGCAGTACTTC.

This chain uses TRBV2 with TRBJ1-5, with unresolved D. The CDR3 runs to 13 residues. With 9 bases removed from V and 3 bases from J, the gap between germline ends came to 12 bases. Germline assignment: CDR1 SNHLY and CDR2 FYNNEI. CDR3 residues: CASCKDPNQPQHF. In DNA form, the CDR3 reads TGTGCCAGTTGTAAGGATCCCAATCAGCCCCAGCATTTT. The complete variable domain, with remaining parts taken from reference TRBV2 and TRBJ1-5, reads EPEVTQTPSHQVTQMGQEVILRCVPISNHLYFYWYRQILGQKVEFLVSFYNNEISEKSEIFDDQFSVERPDGSNFTLKIRSTKLEDSAMYFCASCKDPNQPQHFGDGTRLSIL.